The rows below give T cell receptor beta chains drawn from one sample of a study of siplizumab effects on memory and regulatory T cells. Clones were sequenced by immunoSEQ multiplex PCR, and TCRdb holds only the in-frame ones, with some missing. This sample has about 120,000 clones, with more than 90% found just once. Sample: CD4+ T cells sorted from blood. These receptor sequences come from a human donor in good health. Each CDR3 is given with its conserved first and last residue. A D gene is named only where the DNA matches it firmly. Expanded clones get a size class; other rows say once, few or many, or leave the size out.

TRBV5-6	-	-	TRBJ1-5	TGTGCCAGCAGCCTGAATAGGGACCGTGATCAGCCCCAGCATTTT	CASSLNRDRDQPQHF
TRBV7-9	once	-	TRBJ2-1	TGTGCCAGCAGCTTTAGGGCGGGGGCCTCTTACAATGAGCAGTTCTTC	CASSFRAGASYNEQFF
TRBV5-1	-	-	TRBJ2-7	TGCGCCAGCAGCCGTCCGGGGGCAGGGTACGAGCAGTACTTC	CASSRPGAGYEQYF
TRBV19	-	-	TRBJ1-2	TGTGCCACCCACAAGAAGGCAGGGACCTACACCTTC	CATHKKAGTYTF
TRBV15	-	-	TRBJ1-1	TGTGCCACCAGCAGAGGGGGGGCAGGAACTGAAGCTTTCTTT	CATSRGGAGTEAFF
TRBV27	once	-	TRBJ1-5	TGTGCCAGCAGTTTATCGATAGGGGATCGGCCCCAGCATTTT	CASSLSIGDRPQHF
TRBV7-2	-	TRBD2	TRBJ2-3	TGTGCCAGCAGCTTAACCCGGACTAGCGGTACGCAGTATTTT	CASSLTRTSGTQYF
TRBV29-1	-	-	TRBJ1-2	TGCAGCGTTGTTCAAGAGGACAGAGGTAACTATGGCTACACCTTC	CSVVQEDRGNYGYTF
TRBV7-2	-	-	TRBJ2-7	TGTGCCAGCAGCTTAGTCTCACTAGGCTCCTACGAGCAGTACTTC	CASSLVSLGSYEQYF
TRBV9	-	-	TRBJ2-7	TGTGCCAGCAGCGTAGAAGGCAGTTACGAGCAGTACTTC	CASSVEGSYEQYF
TRBV2	-	-	TRBJ2-5	TGTGCCAGCTCCCGGACTTTCCAAGAGACCCAGTACTTC	CASSRTFQETQYF
TRBV7-2	-	TRBD1	TRBJ2-1	TGTGCCAGCAGCTTAGGGCAGGGGGTCTACAATGAGCAGTTCTTC	CASSLGQGVYNEQFF
TRBV6-5	-	-	TRBJ2-7	TGTGCCAGCAGTTCCCGACTGAGCTCCTACGAGCAGTACTTC	CASSSRLSSYEQYF
TRBV18	-	-	TRBJ1-1	TGTGCCAGCTCACCCGGGAGCGGGACATTGAACACTGAAGCTTTCTTT	CASSPGSGTLNTEAFF
TRBV19	-	-	TRBJ2-7	TGTGCCAGTAGTCGGGACGCGTACGAGCAGTACTTC	CASSRDAYEQYF
TRBV6-1	-	-	TRBJ2-7	TGTGCCAGCAGTGAAATCAGATACGAGCAGTACTTC	CASSEIRYEQYF
TRBV19	once	-	TRBJ2-5	TGTGCCAGTAGAGAAAGCGGCTCTCAAGAGACCCAGTACTTC	CASRESGSQETQYF
TRBV7-3	few	-	TRBJ2-5	TGTGCCAGCAGCTTATCAGGGGTAGGAGAGACCCAGTACTTC	CASSLSGVGETQYF
TRBV23-1	-	TRBD1	TRBJ2-7	TGCGCCAGCCGAAAAATTACTTCGGACAGGGTAGACTACGAGCAGTACTTC	CASRKITSDRVDYEQYF
TRBV30	-	TRBD1	TRBJ1-2	TGTGCCTGGAGCGGGACAGGGTTCTCTGGCTACACCTTC	CAWSGTGFSGYTF